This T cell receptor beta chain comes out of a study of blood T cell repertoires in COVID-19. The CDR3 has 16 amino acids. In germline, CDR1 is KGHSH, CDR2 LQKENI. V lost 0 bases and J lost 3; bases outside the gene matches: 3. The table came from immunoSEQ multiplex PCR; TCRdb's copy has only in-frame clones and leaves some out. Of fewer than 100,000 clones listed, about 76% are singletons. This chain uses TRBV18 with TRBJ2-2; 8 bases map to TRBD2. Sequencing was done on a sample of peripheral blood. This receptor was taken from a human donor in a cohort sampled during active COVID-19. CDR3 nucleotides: TGTGCCAGCTCACCACCGGCGGGAGGATACACCGGGGAGCTGTTTTTT. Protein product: CASSPPAGGYTGELFF.